Below, 14 T cell receptor beta chains from the same sample are listed, as sequenced in a study of blood T cells in healthy people across ages (dated by TCRdb to the mid-2010s). Receptors were amplified or captured by 5' RACE. The sequencer was an Illumina HiSeq 2500. A second 7 to 11 cycle PCR used a sample-barcoded 5' primer and a J-beta primer mix. The public reads were reanalyzed by TCRdb: fastp trimming at Q25, MiXCR alignment, in-frame beta chains only. Rows with a matching CDR3 protein are joined into one entry that keeps the most common DNA and genes. The sample data list about 730,000 distinct CDR3 sequences, and 35% to 45% of these were observed just once. The ten largest clonotypes hold 20% to 25% of the sample. The sequenced sample consisted of blood. The receptors were gathered from a woman aged 55-69 years in good health.

V usage is TRBV6-5 and J usage is TRBJ2-7; TRBD2 agrees at 8 bases. Germline V lookup: CDR1 MNHEY, CDR2 SVGAGI. This CDR3 is built from 15 residues. V trimming: 4 bases; J trimming: 6 bases; junction bases outside the gene matches: 11. The CDR3 nucleotides read TGTGCCAGCAGTTTCCGGGGGGGCGGGCTAGGCGAGCAGTACTTC. It codes for CASSFRGGGLGEQYF.

This clonotype was recorded a few times. The chain links TRBV7-3 to TRBJ2-7; perhaps TRBD2 as D (6 bases). CDR1 and CDR2 from the germline V gene are SGHTA and FQGTGA. The V end lost 1 base, the J end lost 2 bases, and 12 bases lay between the germline ends. There are 15 residues in the CDR3. For the CDR3, the DNA is TGTGCCAGCAGCTTAAGTCGAGCGGGCGCCTACGAGCAGTACTTC. Encoded protein: CASSLSRAGAYEQYF. Full variable domain (missing parts from reference TRBV7-3 and TRBJ2-7): GAGVSQTPSNKVTEKGKYVELRCDPISGHTALYWYRQSLGQGPEFLIYFQGTGAADDSGLPNDRFFAVRPEGSVSTLKIQRTERGDSAVYLCASSLSRAGAYEQYFGPGTRLTVT.

This clonotype came up a few times. The chain is built from TRBV29-1 and TRBJ2-7, with 8 bases that match TRBD1. Germline lookup yields CDR1 SQVTM and CDR2 ANQGSEA. CDR3 length equals 16 residues. V gave up 0 bases and J gave up 2 bases; unmatched junction bases: 9. The CDR3 here is CSVEEQGGGTTYEQYF. CDR3 nucleotides: TGCAGCGTTGAAGAACAGGGGGGAGGAACGACCTACGAGCAGTACTTC.

In nucleotides, the CDR3 is TGTGCCAGCAGCTTAGGCTCGGGACTAGCGGATAACAATGAGCAGTTCTTC. Translation: CASSLGSGLADNNEQFF. This chain uses TRBV11-3 with TRBJ2-1, with 11 nucleotides matching TRBD2. The CDR3 has 17 residues. The ends lost 1 base at V and 5 bases at J; junction bases unmatched: 7. Germline CDR1 and CDR2: SGHNT and YENEEA.

This sequence joins TRBV10-3 and TRBJ1-3, with a possible D match to TRBD1 (5 bases). There are 16 residues in the CDR3. V was clipped by 0 bases and J by 0 bases, with 9 bases between them. The germline CDR1 and CDR2 sequences are ENHRY and SYGVKD. The CDR3 DNA reads as TGTGCCATCAGTGAGTCGGGACGGGACTCTGGAAACACCATATATTTT. As protein: CAISESGRDSGNTIYF.

The chain combines TRBV7-6 with TRBJ2-5; 7 positions match TRBD1. J was trimmed by 12 bases and V by 4 bases; bases with no gene match: 8. This CDR3 comprises 12 residues. Germline values: CDR1 SGHVS, CDR2 FNYEAQ. The CDR3 DNA sequence: TGTGCCAGCAGCTCCCCTCCGGGACAGAAGTACTTC. Its protein product is CASSSPPGQKYF. Full variable domain (remainder filled in from reference TRBV7-6 and TRBJ2-5): GAGVSQSPRYKVTKRGQDVALRCDPISGHVSLYWYRQALGQGPEFLTYFNYEAQQDKSGLPNDRFSAERPEGSISTLTIQRTEQRDSAMYRCASSSPPGQKYFGPGTRLLVL.

Details on this clonotype: Possible read error: a much larger clone is one base away. The chain recombines TRBV29-1 with TRBJ2-7, with D perhaps matching TRBD2 (5 bases). This CDR3 has 12 amino acids. Germline V lookup: CDR1 SQVTM, CDR2 ANQGSEA. The V gene lost 3 bases and the J gene lost 7 bases, with 13 bases spanning the gap. The CDR3 DNA reads as TGCAGCGTTGAGGGTAGCGCCGATGAGCAGTACTTC. Translation: CSVEGSADEQYF.

The chain carries TRBV7-8 and TRBJ2-5; TRBD2 is a possible D gene (5 bases). V dropped 8 bases and J dropped 7 bases, with 23 bases sitting between them. The CDR3 contains 15 residues. CDR1 SGHVS and CDR2 FQNEAQ come from the germline V gene. CDR3 sequence (DNA): TGTGCCAGCCTGCCGGCGGGTACCCTCTCTGGGACCCAGTACTTC. It specifies CASLPAGTLSGTQYF. Complete variable domain (other parts from reference TRBV7-8 and TRBJ2-5): GAGVSQSPRYKVAKRGQDVALRCDPISGHVSLFWYQQALGQGPEFLTYFQNEAQLDKSGLPSDRFFAERPEGSVSTLKIQRTQQEDSAVYLCASLPAGTLSGTQYFGPGTRLLVL.

V usage is TRBV24-1 and J usage is TRBJ1-5, with TRBD1 matching over 8 bases. CDR1 is KGHDR and CDR2 is SFDVKD in the germline V gene. This CDR3 contains 12 residues. V shed 12 bases and J 6 bases; nucleotides not matched to a gene: 6. CDR3 loop: CAATTGGQPQHF. Written as DNA, the CDR3 is TGTGCCGCCACTACAGGGGGTCAGCCCCAGCATTTT.

The chain links TRBV5-6 to TRBJ1-1, with D perhaps matching TRBD1 (5 bases). The length of the CDR3 is 16 residues. The ends were cut back, 4 bases at V and 4 bases at J, with 20 bases in the middle. CDR1 is SGHDT and CDR2 is YYEEEE in the germline V gene. The CDR3 loop reads CASSPPGGGSRTEAFF. CDR3 nucleotide sequence: TGTGCCAGCAGCCCGCCCGGGGGAGGGTCGCGCACTGAAGCTTTCTTT.

This clonotype occurred a few times. The V call is TRBV7-6, the J call TRBJ2-3; D possibly uses TRBD1 or TRBD2 (5 bases each). Trimming took 4 bases from V and 2 from J, leaving 19 bases between them. This CDR3 has 17 residues. Per the germline V gene, CDR1 is SGHVS and CDR2 is FNYEAQ. The CDR3 region is CASSSPANGAVTDTQYF. The CDR3 DNA follows: TGTGCCAGCAGCTCCCCGGCCAACGGGGCTGTCACAGATACGCAGTATTTT.

The rearrangement links TRBV24-1 to TRBJ2-3; tentative D call: TRBD1 (5 bases). The germline V gene has CDR1 KGHDR and CDR2 SFDVKD. The V end lost 3 bases, the J end lost 6 bases, and 15 bases lay between the germline ends. The CDR3 runs to 15 residues. The CDR3 DNA is TGTGCCACCAGTGATGCAGGGAAACCCACGGATACGCAGTATTTT. Amino acid sequence: CATSDAGKPTDTQYF.

This chain links TRBV28 with TRBJ2-3; a possible D gene is TRBD2 (5 bases). The V end lost 7 bases, the J end lost 5 bases, and 19 bases lay between the germline ends. The V gene's germline CDR1 is MDHEN and CDR2 SYDVKM. CDR3 length: 15 residues. In DNA form, the CDR3 reads TGTGCCAGCACCCACCCGTACAGAAGCGGAGATACGCAGTATTTT. This gives the protein CASTHPYRSGDTQYF.

This clonotype has at least ten counts. V and J are TRBV29-1 and TRBJ2-7; D is perhaps TRBD2 (5 bases). Germline V gene data show CDR1 as SQVTM and CDR2 as ANQGSEA. There are 12 residues in the CDR3. The V end was cut by 4 bases, the J end by 4 bases, with 11 bases between. The CDR3 nucleotides read TGCAGCGTTGTTGAGACTACTTACGAGCAGTACTTC. Its protein is CSVVETTYEQYF.